These 26 T cell receptor beta chains originate from one sample sequenced in a study of OX40 agonist ivuxolimab in advanced cancers. Generated by immunoSEQ multiplex PCR, the TCRdb table keeps only in-frame clones and is missing some. The table shows roughly 100,000 clones, with 70% to 90% occurring only once. The starting material was CD4+ or CD8+ T cells sorted from blood, obtained in a trial of the OX40 agonist ivuxolimab. The receptors shown here come from an adult with an advanced solid tumor such as melanoma, head and neck, liver or kidney cancer.

The V gene is TRBV28, the J gene TRBJ2-2; TRBD1 matches 10 bases. The junction had 5 bases not matched to a gene; V was cut back by 7 bases and J by 6 bases. CDR1 is MDHEN and CDR2 is SYDVKM in the germline V gene. The CDR3 loop spans 14 amino acids. The CDR3 DNA reads as TGTGCCAGCACCACGGGACAGGGGTCCGGGGAGCTGTTTTTT. This translates into CASTTGQGSGELFF.

The chain recombines TRBV9 with TRBJ2-1; maybe TRBD2 (6 bases). CDR1 and CDR2 (germline): SGDLS, YYNGEE. CDR3 length: 15 residues. V was pared by 3 bases and J by 1 base, with 11 bases between. CDR3 loop: CASSAKSGSYNEQFF. In nucleotides, the CDR3 is TGTGCCAGCAGCGCGAAAAGCGGGTCCTACAATGAGCAGTTCTTC.

The rearrangement links TRBV4-1 to TRBJ2-1; D gene unclear. Trimming pared 0 bases from V and 6 bases from J, leaving 12 bases between. Germline V gene sequence: CDR1 MGHRA, CDR2 YSYEKL. CDR3 length equals 15 residues. The CDR3 loop reads CASSQEALVFNEQFF. CDR3 in DNA: TGCGCCAGCAGCCAAGAAGCCCTAGTGTTCAATGAGCAGTTCTTC.

The chain joins TRBV6-1 to TRBJ1-5; a weak D match, TRBD1 (5 bases). Looked up from germline, CDR1 is MNHNS and CDR2 is SASEGT. The V and J ends lost 4 bases and 2 bases respectively, with 12 bases between them. The CDR3 loop spans 15 amino acids. The CDR3, as DNA: TGTGCCAGCAGTGGGACAAGTTCGGGCAATCAGCCCCAGCATTTT. Its protein product is CASSGTSSGNQPQHF.

The chain recombines TRBV2 with TRBJ2-7; 9 bases align to TRBD2. CDR3 length: 15 residues. The germline gives CDR1 SNHLY, CDR2 FYNNEI. Trimming at V came to 3 bases and at J to 3 bases, leaving 6 bases not matched to a gene. Here the CDR3 DNA reads TGTGCCAGCAGTGAGCGGGAGGGCCGTTTCTACGAGCAGTACTTC. Encoded protein: CASSEREGRFYEQYF.

This rearrangement joins TRBV2 to TRBJ1-2, with 9 bases identical to TRBD1. J gave up 7 bases and V 7 bases, and 10 bases lay outside the gene matches. In germline, CDR1 is SNHLY, CDR2 FYNNEI. This CDR3 contains 14 residues. In DNA form, the CDR3 reads TGTGCCAGCAAAATAGAACAGGGGGCTGGTGGCTACACCTTC. Its protein is CASKIEQGAGGYTF. Together with reference TRBV2 and TRBJ1-2, the CDR3 gives the full variable domain: EPEVTQTPSHQVTQMGQEVILRCVPISNHLYFYWYRQILGQKVEFLVSFYNNEISEKSEIFDDQFSVERPDGSNFTLKIRSTKLEDSAMYFCASKIEQGAGGYTFGSGTRLTVV.

This chain connects TRBV13 to TRBJ2-2; 8 bases map to TRBD1. The CDR3 is 15 residues long. Germline CDR1 is PRHDT and CDR2 is FYEKMQ (reference sequence). V lost 2 bases and J lost 4; bases outside the gene matches: 3. Here the CDR3 DNA reads TGTGCCAGCAGCTTAACCGGACAGGGCACCGGGGAGCTGTTTTTT. Translating gives CASSLTGQGTGELFF.

The rearrangement uses TRBV10-3 and TRBJ2-3, with TRBD2 matching over 9 bases. The CDR3 consists of 15 residues. Trimming at V came to 2 bases and at J to 4 bases, leaving 4 bases not matched to a gene. Germline V gene lookup returns CDR1 ENHRY and CDR2 SYGVKD. The CDR3 loop is CAISEPGLASDTQYF. The CDR3 DNA reads TGTGCCATCAGTGAGCCGGGACTAGCCTCAGATACGCAGTATTTT.

The chain combines TRBV7-9 with TRBJ1-1; possibly TRBD1 for D (5 bases). V lost 2 bases and J 3 bases, leaving 10 bases between the germline ends. Germline loops: CDR1 SEHNR, CDR2 FQNEAQ (reference sequence). CDR3 length equals 14 residues. CDR3 bases: TGTGCCAGCAGCTTAAGTCAGGGAGACACTGAAGCTTTCTTT. Its protein product is CASSLSQGDTEAFF.

The chain has TRBV7-6 and TRBJ2-3; 11 bases agree with TRBD2. Unmatched junction bases numbered 12, after V lost 2 bases and J lost 2 bases. The CDR3 runs 19 residues. The germline CDR1 and CDR2 sequences are SGHVS and FNYEAQ. This CDR3 is CASSLRSLAGAPHTDTQYF. The CDR3 nucleotides are TGTGCCAGCAGCTTAAGGTCACTAGCGGGAGCCCCTCACACAGATACGCAGTATTTT.

V gene TRBV20-1 combines with J gene TRBJ2-1; D is ambiguous. Deletions cut 3 bases from V and 4 bases from J, with 4 bases between. The CDR3 is 11 residues long. Germline V CDR1 and CDR2: DFQATT, SNEGSKA (reference sequence). The DNA of the CDR3 is TGCAGTGCTAGGATATACAATGAGCAGTTCTTC. Its protein is CSARIYNEQFF.

This clone was seen only a few times. The CDR3 reads CASSLTRGGGQPQHF. CDR3 coding DNA: TGTGCCAGCAGCTTAACCAGGGGCGGGGGTCAGCCCCAGCATTTT. The V call is TRBV7-9, the J call TRBJ1-5; D may be TRBD1 (6 bases). The CDR3 consists of 15 residues. Trimming shortened V by 2 bases and J by 6 bases, and 14 bases separated the two germline ends. CDR1 is SEHNR, CDR2 FQNEAQ, per germline (reference sequence).

CDR3 in amino acids: CACLGMNTEAFF. DNA for the CDR3: TGTGCCTGCCTGGGGATGAACACTGAAGCTTTCTTT. The chain links TRBV30 to TRBJ1-1; D remains ambiguous. Looked up from germline, CDR1 is GTSNPN and CDR2 is SVGIG (reference sequence). Trimming took 6 bases from V and 0 from J, leaving 8 bases between them. This CDR3 comprises 12 residues.

The V call is TRBV28, the J call TRBJ1-1; no clear D. V gave up 6 bases and J gave up 10 bases, with 24 bases separating them. In germline, CDR1 is MDHEN, CDR2 SYDVKM. The CDR3 has 15 residues. The CDR3 region is CASSFDRREVSGAFF. CDR3 nucleotide sequence: TGTGCCAGCAGCTTTGACCGAAGGGAGGTCTCAGGAGCTTTCTTT.

V and J are TRBV7-3 and TRBJ1-1; D possibly corresponds to TRBD1 (5 bases). The V gene's germline CDR1 is SGHTA and CDR2 FQGTGA. Trimming removed 8 bases from V and 6 bases from J, with 7 bases in between. There are 10 residues in the CDR3. In DNA form, the CDR3 reads TGTGCCAGCGAGGGGTCTGAAGCTTTCTTT. Its protein is CASEGSEAFF. The whole variable domain, filled in from reference TRBV7-3 and TRBJ1-1, reads GAGVSQTPSNKVTEKGKYVELRCDPISGHTALYWYRQSLGQGPEFLIYFQGTGAADDSGLPNDRFFAVRPEGSVSTLKIQRTERGDSAVYLCASEGSEAFFGQGTRLTVV.

This clone has just one count. The genes are TRBV25-1 and TRBJ1-4; TRBD1 is a possible D gene (5 bases). The V gene's germline CDR1 is MGHDK and CDR2 SYGVNS. The germline V and J ends were trimmed by 0 bases and 8 bases, with 16 bases remaining between them. The CDR3 contains 16 residues. CDR3 protein: CASSEYWGESEEKLFF. CDR3 in DNA: TGTGCCAGCAGTGAATACTGGGGGGAGTCGGAAGAAAAACTGTTTTTT.

J is TRBJ2-7 and V is TRBV10-2, with TRBD1 as a possible D gene (6 bases). Deletions cut 1 base from V and 2 bases from J, with 21 bases between. Germline V gene sequence: CDR1 WSHSY, CDR2 SAAADI. CDR3 length: 18 residues. The CDR3 nucleotides read TGCGCCAGCAGTGAGTTCAATTTCCCCCAGGGGACAACCTACGAGCAGTACTTC. Residues: CASSEFNFPQGTTYEQYF.

V usage is TRBV29-1 and J usage is TRBJ1-5; tentative D call: TRBD1 (6 bases). Trimming removed 4 bases from V and 5 bases from J, with 12 bases in between. There are 13 residues in the CDR3. Looked up from germline, CDR1 is SQVTM and CDR2 is ANQGSEA. DNA of the CDR3: TGCAGCGTTGCCGGGGGCACTGATCAGCCCCAGCATTTT. Its translation: CSVAGGTDQPQHF.

V and J are TRBV7-9 and TRBJ2-1; 14 bases align to TRBD2. Trimming took 5 bases from V and 7 from J; bases not matched to a gene: 7. The CDR3 length is 16 residues. Per the germline V gene, CDR1 is SEHNR and CDR2 is FQNEAQ (reference sequence). The CDR3 DNA sequence: TGTGCCAGCAGCCAGGGGACTAGCGGGAGAGGGAATGAGCAGTTCTTC. It specifies CASSQGTSGRGNEQFF.

V and J are TRBV6-6 and TRBJ1-1; no definite D call. This CDR3 spans 12 amino acids. Trimming took 8 bases from V and 4 from J, leaving 11 bases between them. Germline CDR1 reads MNHNY; CDR2 reads SVGAGI (reference sequence). As DNA, the CDR3 is TGTGCCAGCCAGTGGGGAAGCACTGAAGCTTTCTTT. Translation: CASQWGSTEAFF.

This clone was counted a few times. The V and J genes are TRBV6-6 and TRBJ2-7, with D possibly being TRBD1 or TRBD2 (5 bases each). CDR1 MNHNY and CDR2 SVGAGI come from the germline V gene (reference sequence). V shed 5 bases and J shed 2 bases, with 13 bases lying between them. The length of the CDR3 is 14 residues. CDR3 sequence (DNA): TGTGCCAGCAGTAACCGGGACCGCCCCTACGAGCAGTACTTC. Translation gives CASSNRDRPYEQYF.

V and J are TRBV7-6 and TRBJ1-2; no clear D gene. This CDR3 comprises 11 residues. Germline V lookup: CDR1 SGHVS, CDR2 FNYEAQ. V was shortened by 11 bases and J by 8 bases, with 15 bases between the two germline ends. The CDR3 protein is CAAESGGGYTF. The CDR3 region has the DNA TGTGCCGCGGAATCCGGCGGCGGCTACACCTTC. The variable domain in full, with the rest retrieved from reference TRBV7-6 and TRBJ1-2, is GAGVSQSPRYKVTKRGQDVALRCDPISGHVSLYWYRQALGQGPEFLTYFNYEAQQDKSGLPNDRFSAERPEGSISTLTIQRTEQRDSAMYRCAAESGGGYTFGSGTRLTVV.

The V call is TRBV18, the J call TRBJ1-1; TRBD1 matches at 9 bases. Germline V lookup: CDR1 KGHSH, CDR2 LQKENI. CDR3 size: 17 residues. The V and J ends lost 1 base and 5 bases, in that order; junction bases with no gene match: 11. CDR3 DNA sequence: TGTGCCAGCTCACCACGATTTACAGGGGGCTTTCGTACTGAAGCTTTCTTT. This sequence encodes CASSPRFTGGFRTEAFF.

V gene TRBV7-9 combines with J gene TRBJ2-4; unclear D gene. The CDR3 is 12 residues long. Trimming left V 1 base short and J 7 bases short, with 5 bases between. Germline values: CDR1 SEHNR, CDR2 FQNEAQ (reference sequence). CDR3 region: CASSLEENIQYF. The CDR3 DNA reads TGTGCCAGCAGCTTAGAGGAGAACATTCAGTACTTC.

With regard to this clone: In the same sample, other DNA sequences code for this CDR3. V usage is TRBV6-5 and J usage is TRBJ1-4, with D perhaps matching TRBD1 (5 bases). The CDR3 runs 15 residues. Trimming cost V 0 bases and J 6 bases, with 11 bases left between them. Germline CDR1 is MNHEY and CDR2 is SVGAGI. The CDR3 region is CASSYSGQPDEKLFF. As DNA, the CDR3 is TGTGCCAGCAGTTACTCGGGGCAGCCGGATGAAAAACTGTTTTTT.

The chain links TRBV7-9 to TRBJ1-1, with unresolved D. Germline values: CDR1 SEHNR, CDR2 FQNEAQ (reference sequence). This CDR3 is built from 13 residues. Trimming stripped 3 bases from V and 3 bases from J, with 8 bases between. The CDR3 reads CASSLRGDTEAFF. CDR3 sequence (DNA): TGTGCCAGCAGCTTGCGTGGGGACACTGAAGCTTTCTTT.